This T cell receptor (beta chain) was recovered during a study of OX40 agonist ivuxolimab in advanced cancers. Study findings and constraints: Partial responders receiving 0.1-3.0 mg/kg showed among the lowest clonal expansion. With doses of 0.1 to 3.0 mg/kg, CD4+ and CD8+ blood T cells had undergone clonal expansion by week 6.

The germline V gene encodes CDR1 SGHNT and CDR2 YENEEA. The CDR3 has 12 amino acids. V was cut by 6 bases and J by 3 bases, with 5 bases left in between. Clones were read by immunoSEQ multiplex PCR, and TCRdb kept only the in-frame ones, dropping some. The sample yields approximately 62,000 clones, approximately 85% seen once. This clone was seen just once. Its antigen remains unknown. Sequenced here: CD4+ or CD8+ T cells sorted from blood, sampled in a trial of the OX40 agonist ivuxolimab. The V and J genes are TRBV11-3 and TRBJ2-2; D is ambiguous. The sequence was collected from an adult with an advanced solid tumor such as melanoma, head and neck, liver or kidney cancer. The CDR3 reads CASSSYTGELFF. As DNA, the CDR3 is TGTGCCAGCAGTTCGTACACCGGGGAGCTGTTTTTT.